The T cell receptor beta chain under discussion was sequenced for a study of ipilimumab plus nivolumab after autologous stem cell transplantation. With 9 bases removed from V and 3 bases from J, the gap between germline ends came to 17 bases. This CDR3 has 15 residues. Germline V lookup: CDR1 MNHEY, CDR2 SVGAGI. This table comes from immunoSEQ multiplex PCR, and its TCRdb copy is limited to in-frame clones, with some not included. The sample has about 3,200 clones, around four fifths seen once. Source: PBMCs, taken in a trial of ipilimumab plus nivolumab as post-transplant consolidation. The J gene is TRBJ2-2, the V gene TRBV6-5; tentative D call: TRBD1 (5 bases). The receptor was isolated from a male donor with multiple myeloma. The CDR3 reads CASRAGMGDTGELFF. The CDR3 bases are TGTGCCAGTCGCGCAGGGATGGGTGACACCGGGGAGCTGTTTTTT.